Each of the 9 T cell receptor beta chains below was sequenced from the same sample in a study of tumor and adjacent non-tumor tissue in lung cancer. The library came from three nested PCR rounds adapted from ARM-PCR protocols. TCRdb called the multiplex PCR reads again in MiXCR, with one record for every CDR3 protein. The sample has approximately 75,000 distinct CDR3 sequences, over 70% seen once. RNA was extracted from bulk tissue without any cell sorting. Sample: lung tumor tissue. Receptors were obtained from a woman in her fifties or sixties with non-small cell lung cancer.

As for this clonotype: The missing conserved phenylalanine or tryptophan at the end of this CDR3 makes a read error likely. V gene TRBV6-1 combines with J gene TRBJ1-5; D perhaps matches TRBD1 (5 bases). The CDR3 runs 14 residues. Trimming left V 6 bases short and J 5 bases short, with 14 bases between. Germline CDR1 reads MNHNS; CDR2 reads SASEGT. The CDR3: CASRNGGSYQPQHY. CDR3 nucleotides: TGTGCCAGCAGAAACGGGGGGAGCTATCAGCCCCAGCATTAT.

In the case of this clonotype: Compared with germline, one end of the junction differs, possibly owing to a read error. The CDR3 DNA reads TGTGCCAGCAGCCCGGGACAGGACGTAGGGACCCAGAACTTC. As protein: CASSPGQDVGTQNF. This chain connects TRBV11-1 to TRBJ2-5; 8 nucleotides line up with TRBD1. CDR1 and CDR2 (germline): SGHAT, FQDESV (reference sequence). This CDR3 is built from 14 residues. Using reference TRBV11-1 and TRBJ2-5 for the parts outside the CDR3, the full variable domain is EAEVAQSPRYKITEKSQAVAFWCDPISGHATLYWYRQILGQGPELLVQFQDESVVDDSQLPKDRFSAERLKGVDSTLKIQPAELGDSAMYLCASSPGQDVGTQNFGPGTRLLVL.

This chain links TRBV28 with TRBJ2-7; D possibly uses TRBD1 or TRBD2 (5 bases each). Germline V gene lookup returns CDR1 MDHEN and CDR2 SYDVKM. The germline V and J ends were trimmed by 9 bases and 13 bases, with 19 bases remaining between them. This CDR3 is built from 11 residues. CDR3 DNA sequence: TGTGCCAGTACCGGGGCCTACGAGGATTACTTC. This gives the protein CASTGAYEDYF.

As to this clonotype: A much larger clonotype is one base distant, so this may be a read error. This chain connects TRBV28 to TRBJ2-7; D possibly corresponds to TRBD2 (6 bases). Germline V gives CDR1 MDHEN, CDR2 SYDVKM. The CDR3 is 15 residues long. The V end was cut by 3 bases, the J end by 0 bases, with 12 bases between. CDR3 in DNA: TGTGCCAGCAGTTTCTCCGGGGGACTCTCCTACGAGCAGTACTTC. It encodes CASSFSGGLSYEQYF.

Concerning this clonotype itself: The CDR3 carries no conserved terminal phenylalanine or tryptophan, so it likely arises from a read error. The chain combines TRBV4-1 with TRBJ2-7; D unresolved. Germline CDR1 MGHRA, CDR2 YSYEKL. The CDR3 has 16 amino acids. V lost 1 base and J 3 bases, leaving 16 bases between the germline ends. In DNA form, the CDR3 reads TGCGCCAGCAGCCAAGGAGGTGTAAACAATCACTACGAGCAGTACATC. It yields the protein CASSQGGVNNHYEQYI.

With respect to this clonotype: This clone may be a read error of a much larger clone one base away. The chain joins TRBV28 to TRBJ1-2, with a tentative D call TRBD1 (5 bases). Germline V gene lookup returns CDR1 MDHEN and CDR2 SYDVKM. CDR3 length equals 13 residues. The DNA of the CDR3 is TGTGTCAGCAGCCCGACAGCTTTCTATGGCTACACCTTC. The encoded protein is CVSSPTAFYGYTF.

This clonotype was detected a few times. V and J are TRBV20-1 and TRBJ2-6, with no clear D. The germline V and J ends were trimmed by 3 bases and 2 bases, with 11 bases remaining between them. This CDR3 is 15 amino acids long. Germline V CDR1 and CDR2: DFQATT, SNEGSKA (reference sequence). For the CDR3, the DNA is TGCAGTGCTAGTTCTGGGGTTACTGGGGCCAACGTCCTGACTTTC. Its protein is CSASSGVTGANVLTF.

As for this clonotype: Compared with germline, one end of the junction differs, possibly owing to a read error. This chain links TRBV29-1 with TRBJ2-1; D is ambiguous. This CDR3 has 12 residues. In germline, CDR1 is SQVTM, CDR2 ANQGSEA. CDR3 protein: CSVPKTFNKQFF. Here the CDR3 DNA reads TGCAGTGTTCCTAAAACTTTCAATAAGCAGTTCTTC.

Comments on this clonotype: One end of the junction fails to match germline, which may point to a read error. The J gene is TRBJ2-4, the V gene TRBV12-3 or TRBV12-4; TRBD2 is a possible D gene (5 bases). This CDR3 contains 14 residues. CDR3 nucleotide sequence: TGTACCGGCAGTTTAGGGCTAGCCAAAAACATTCAATACTTC. This sequence encodes CTGSLGLAKNIQYF.